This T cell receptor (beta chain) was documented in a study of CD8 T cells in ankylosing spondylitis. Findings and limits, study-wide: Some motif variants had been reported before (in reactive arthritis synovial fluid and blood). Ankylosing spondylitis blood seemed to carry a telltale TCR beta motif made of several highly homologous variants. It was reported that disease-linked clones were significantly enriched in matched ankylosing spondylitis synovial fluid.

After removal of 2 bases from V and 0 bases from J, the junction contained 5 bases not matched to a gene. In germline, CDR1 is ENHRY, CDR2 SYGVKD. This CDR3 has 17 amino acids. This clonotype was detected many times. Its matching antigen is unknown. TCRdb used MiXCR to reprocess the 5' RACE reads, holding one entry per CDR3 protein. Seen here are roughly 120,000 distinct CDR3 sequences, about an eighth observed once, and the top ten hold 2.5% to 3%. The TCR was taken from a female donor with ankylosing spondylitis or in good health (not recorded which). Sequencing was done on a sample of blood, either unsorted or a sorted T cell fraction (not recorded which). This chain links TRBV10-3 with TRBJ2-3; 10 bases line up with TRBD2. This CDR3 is CAISEAAGGPSTDTQYF. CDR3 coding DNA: TGTGCCATCAGTGAGGCAGCGGGGGGGCCTAGCACAGATACGCAGTATTTT.